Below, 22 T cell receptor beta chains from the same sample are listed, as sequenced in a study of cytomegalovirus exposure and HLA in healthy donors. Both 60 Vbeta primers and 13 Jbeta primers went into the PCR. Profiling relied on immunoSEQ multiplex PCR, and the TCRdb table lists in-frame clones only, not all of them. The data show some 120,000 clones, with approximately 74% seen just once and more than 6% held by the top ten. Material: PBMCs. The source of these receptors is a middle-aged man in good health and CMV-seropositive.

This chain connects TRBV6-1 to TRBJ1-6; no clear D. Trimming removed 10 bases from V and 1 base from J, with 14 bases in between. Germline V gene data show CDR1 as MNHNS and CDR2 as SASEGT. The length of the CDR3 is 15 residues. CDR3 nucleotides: TGTGCCACTGCAGCGGATTTGTCCTATAATTCACCCCTCCACTTT. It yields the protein CATAADLSYNSPLHF.

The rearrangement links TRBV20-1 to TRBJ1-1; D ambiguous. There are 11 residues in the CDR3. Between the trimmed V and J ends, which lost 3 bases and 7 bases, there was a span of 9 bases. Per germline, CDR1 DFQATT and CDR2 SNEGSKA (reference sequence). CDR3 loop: CSASFGYEAFF. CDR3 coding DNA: TGCAGTGCTAGTTTCGGGTATGAAGCTTTCTTT.

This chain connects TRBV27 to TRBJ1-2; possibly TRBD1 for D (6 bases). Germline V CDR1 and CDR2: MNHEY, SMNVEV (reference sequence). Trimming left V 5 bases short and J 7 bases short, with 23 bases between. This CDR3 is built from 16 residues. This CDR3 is CASSVLPRQDRRGYTF. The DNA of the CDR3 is TGTGCCAGCAGTGTATTACCCCGACAGGATCGCCGTGGCTACACCTTC.

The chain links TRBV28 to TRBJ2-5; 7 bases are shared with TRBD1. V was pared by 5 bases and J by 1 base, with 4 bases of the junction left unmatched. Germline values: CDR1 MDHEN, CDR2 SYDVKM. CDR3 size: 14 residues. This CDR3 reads CASSPGQLQETQYF. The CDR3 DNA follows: TGTGCCAGCAGTCCGGGACAGCTCCAAGAGACCCAGTACTTC.

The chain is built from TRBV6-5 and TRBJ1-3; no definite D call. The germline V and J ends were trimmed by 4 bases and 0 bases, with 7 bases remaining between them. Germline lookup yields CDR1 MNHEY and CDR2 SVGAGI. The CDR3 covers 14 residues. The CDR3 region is CASSLTDSGNTIYF. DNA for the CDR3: TGTGCCAGCAGTTTAACTGACTCTGGAAACACCATATATTTT.

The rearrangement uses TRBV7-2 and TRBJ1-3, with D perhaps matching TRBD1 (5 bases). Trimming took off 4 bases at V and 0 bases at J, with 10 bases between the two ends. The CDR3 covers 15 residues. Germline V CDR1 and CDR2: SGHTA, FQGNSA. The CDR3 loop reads CASSYQGPSGNTIYF. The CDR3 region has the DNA TGTGCCAGCAGCTACCAGGGTCCCTCTGGAAACACCATATATTTT.

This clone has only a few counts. For the CDR3, the DNA is TGCGCCAGCAGCTTGGCGTCAAGCGGCGGGGGGCGAGAAGGCTACACCTTC. It yields the protein CASSLASSGGGREGYTF. The gene calls are TRBV5-1 and TRBJ1-2; D perhaps matches TRBD1 (6 bases). The CDR3 runs to 17 residues. Germline loops: CDR1 SGHRS, CDR2 YFSETQ. With 0 bases removed from V and 8 bases from J, the gap between germline ends came to 23 bases.

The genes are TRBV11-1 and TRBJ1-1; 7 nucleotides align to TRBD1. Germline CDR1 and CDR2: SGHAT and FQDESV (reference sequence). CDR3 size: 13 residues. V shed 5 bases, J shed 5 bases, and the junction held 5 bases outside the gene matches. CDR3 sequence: CASSPTTGTEAFF. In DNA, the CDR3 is TGTGCCAGCAGCCCAACGACAGGGACTGAAGCTTTCTTT.

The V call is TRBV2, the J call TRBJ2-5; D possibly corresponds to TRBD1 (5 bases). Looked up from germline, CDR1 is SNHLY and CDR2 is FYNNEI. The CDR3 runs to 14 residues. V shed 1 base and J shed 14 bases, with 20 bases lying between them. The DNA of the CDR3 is TGTGCCAGCAGTGAAGTCTTCGGTCAGGGATTGAATTACTTC. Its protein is CASSEVFGQGLNYF.

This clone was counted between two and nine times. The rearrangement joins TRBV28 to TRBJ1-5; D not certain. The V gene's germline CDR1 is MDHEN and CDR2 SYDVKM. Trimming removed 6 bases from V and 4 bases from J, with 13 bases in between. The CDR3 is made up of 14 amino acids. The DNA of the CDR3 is TGTGCCAGCAGCCCTCTTCACTCAAATCAGCCCCAGCATTTT. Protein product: CASSPLHSNQPQHF.

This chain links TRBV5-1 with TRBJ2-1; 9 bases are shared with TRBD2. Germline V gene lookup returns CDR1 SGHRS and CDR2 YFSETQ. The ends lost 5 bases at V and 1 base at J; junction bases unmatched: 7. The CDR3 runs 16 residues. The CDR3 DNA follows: TGCGCCAGCAGTTTGACAGCGGGGGGTTCCTACAATGAGCAGTTCTTC. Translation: CASSLTAGGSYNEQFF.

CDR3 coding DNA: TGTGCCAGCAGCCCCTTTAGCGGGGCAGCTGCGAACACCGGGGAGCTGTTTTTT. Translation: CASSPFSGAAANTGELFF. The chain uses TRBV9 and TRBJ2-2, with 8 positions matching TRBD2. Germline V gene lookup returns CDR1 SGDLS and CDR2 YYNGEE. The CDR3 totals 18 residues. V lost 4 bases, J lost 0 bases, and 11 bases stayed unmatched. The variable domain in full, with the rest retrieved from reference TRBV9 and TRBJ2-2, is DSGVTQTPKHLITATGQRVTLRCSPRSGDLSVYWYQQSLDQGLQFLIQYYNGEERAKGNILERFSAQQFPDLHSELNLSSLELGDSALYFCASSPFSGAAANTGELFFGEGSRLTVL.

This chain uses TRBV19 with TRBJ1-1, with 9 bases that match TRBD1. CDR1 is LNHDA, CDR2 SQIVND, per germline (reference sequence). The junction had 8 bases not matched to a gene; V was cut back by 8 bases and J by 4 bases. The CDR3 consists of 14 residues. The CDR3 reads CASVRDRVATEAFF. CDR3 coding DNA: TGTGCCAGTGTGAGGGACAGGGTGGCCACTGAAGCTTTCTTT.

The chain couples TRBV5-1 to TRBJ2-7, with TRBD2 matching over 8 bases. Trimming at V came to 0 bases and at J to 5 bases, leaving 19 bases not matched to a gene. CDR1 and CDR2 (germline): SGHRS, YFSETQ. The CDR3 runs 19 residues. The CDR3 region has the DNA TGCGCCAGCAGCTTGGTTTGGAGCGGGAGCCCCACCGGGGGGAACGAGCAGTACTTC. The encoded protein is CASSLVWSGSPTGGNEQYF.

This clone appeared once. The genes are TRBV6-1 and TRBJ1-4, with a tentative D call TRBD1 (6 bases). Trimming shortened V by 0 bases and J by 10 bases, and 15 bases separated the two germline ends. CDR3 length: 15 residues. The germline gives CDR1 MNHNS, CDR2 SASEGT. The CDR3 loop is CASSEAEGGEGKLFF. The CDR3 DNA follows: TGTGCCAGCAGTGAAGCGGAGGGGGGGGAAGGAAAACTGTTTTTT.

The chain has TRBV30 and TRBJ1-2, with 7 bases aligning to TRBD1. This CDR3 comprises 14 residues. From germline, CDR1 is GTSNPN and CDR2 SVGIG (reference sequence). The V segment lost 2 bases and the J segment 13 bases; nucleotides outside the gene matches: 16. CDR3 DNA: TGTGCCTGGAGTCCTTTCGACAGGGAAGGCTTTTGCACCTTC. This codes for CAWSPFDREGFCTF.

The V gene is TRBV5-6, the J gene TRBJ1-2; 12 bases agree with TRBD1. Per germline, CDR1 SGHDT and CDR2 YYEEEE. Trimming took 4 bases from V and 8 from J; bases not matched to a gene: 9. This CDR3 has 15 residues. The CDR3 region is CASSLGQGAARGYTF. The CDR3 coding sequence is TGTGCCAGCAGCCTGGGACAGGGGGCTGCGCGGGGCTACACCTTC.

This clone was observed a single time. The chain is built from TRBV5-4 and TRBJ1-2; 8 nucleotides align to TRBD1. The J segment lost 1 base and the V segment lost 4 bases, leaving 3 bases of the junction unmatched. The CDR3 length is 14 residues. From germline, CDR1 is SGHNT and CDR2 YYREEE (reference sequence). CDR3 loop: CASSLGQVNYGYTF. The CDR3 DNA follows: TGTGCCAGCAGCCTGGGACAGGTTAACTATGGCTACACCTTC.

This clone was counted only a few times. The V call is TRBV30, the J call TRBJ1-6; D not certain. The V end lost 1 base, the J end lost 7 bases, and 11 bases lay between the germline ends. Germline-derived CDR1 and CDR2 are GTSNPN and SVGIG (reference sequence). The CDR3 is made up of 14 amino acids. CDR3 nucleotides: TGTGCCTGGAGTGCCCCCTGGGAGAATTCACCCCTCCACTTT. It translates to CAWSAPWENSPLHF.

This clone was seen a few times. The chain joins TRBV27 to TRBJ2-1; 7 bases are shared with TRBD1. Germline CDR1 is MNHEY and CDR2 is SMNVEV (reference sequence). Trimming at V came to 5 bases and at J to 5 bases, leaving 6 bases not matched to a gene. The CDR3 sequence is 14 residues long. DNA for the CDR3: TGTGCCAGCAGTCCATTGGGACAGAACAATGAGCAGTTCTTC. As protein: CASSPLGQNNEQFF.

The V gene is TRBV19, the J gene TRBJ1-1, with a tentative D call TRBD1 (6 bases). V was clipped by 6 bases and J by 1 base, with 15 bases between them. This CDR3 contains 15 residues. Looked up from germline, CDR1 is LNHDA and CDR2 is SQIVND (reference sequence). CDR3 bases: TGTGCCAGTAGAACTGTATGGGGGCGGAACACTGAAGCTTTCTTT. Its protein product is CASRTVWGRNTEAFF.

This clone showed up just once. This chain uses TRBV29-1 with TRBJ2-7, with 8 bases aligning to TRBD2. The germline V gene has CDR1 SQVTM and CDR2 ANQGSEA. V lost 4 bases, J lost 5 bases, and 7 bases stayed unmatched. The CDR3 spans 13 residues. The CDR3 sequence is CSVAPLAGNEQYF. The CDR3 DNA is TGCAGCGTTGCCCCCTTAGCGGGGAACGAGCAGTACTTC.